The rows below give T cell receptor beta chains drawn from one sample of a study of CD8 T cells in Susac syndrome. From the immunoSEQ multiplex PCR reads, TCRdb called clonotypes with MiXCR, one entry per CDR3 protein. The sample has 69,000 or so distinct CDR3 sequences; about 94% are singletons. The specimen was CD8+ T cells from PBMCs. These TCRs come from a human donor with multiple sclerosis. Both conserved end residues are trimmed from each CDR3.

V gene,J gene,CDR3 protein
TRBV12-3/TRBV12-4,TRBJ2-7,ASSFGGASYEQY
TRBV24-1,TRBJ2-1,ATSEGQGIDEQF
TRBV28,TRBJ2-1,ASDLAGDEQF
TRBV9,TRBJ2-7,ASSVEPASYEQY
TRBV6-1,TRBJ1-2,ASSDWDTYGYT
TRBV7-9,TRBJ1-2,ASSLAVRYT
TRBV6-5,TRBJ2-3,ASSYQAGGADTQY
TRBV4-1,TRBJ2-7,ASSQAQAGGTYEQY
TRBV20-1,TRBJ2-3,SAPRRGPRGDTQY
TRBV29-1,TRBJ2-7,SGGQGNYEQY
TRBV27,TRBJ2-1,ASSLQGGFEQF
TRBV29-1,TRBJ2-7,SVVIVGGDEQY
TRBV7-2,TRBJ2-1,ASSLEGGAYNEQF
TRBV27,TRBJ1-3,ASSKTGSSGNTIY
TRBV7-2,TRBJ1-1,ASSSGDWVWEAF
TRBV20-1,TRBJ2-7,SARDPGTGPTYEQY
TRBV7-9,TRBJ1-1,ASSLLSGLNTEAF